Each of the 25 T cell receptor beta chains below was sequenced from the same sample in a study of regulatory T cells in long-lasting Graves disease. Time point given: newly diagnosed GD, antithyroid drugs for less than 3 months. After RNA was extracted from PBMCs, the TCR library was made from it. Building the TCR beta libraries relied on iRepertoire HTBI primers, and CDR3 regions underwent Arm-PCR. MiXCR was run by TCRdb on the multiplex PCR reads, yielding one entry per CDR3 protein. This table has some 220,000 distinct CDR3 sequences, approximately 18% appearing once. This sample also belongs to another study, concerning T cells in Graves' hyperthyroidism and ophthalmopathy.

The sequencing used peripheral blood mononuclear cells (PBMCs), collected at new diagnosis, from a patient treated with antithyroid drugs. These receptors were collected from a woman in her twenties or thirties with Graves disease.

The table lists this clonotype with many counts. The chain has TRBV2 and TRBJ2-6; D possibly corresponds to TRBD2 (6 bases). Trimming shortened V by 4 bases and J by 2 bases, and 9 bases separated the two germline ends. The CDR3 is 15 amino acids. Germline V gives CDR1 SNHLY, CDR2 FYNNEI. The CDR3 nucleotides read TGTGCCAGCAGTGCGGAGGGCCCTGGGGCCAACGTCCTGACTTTC. Protein sequence: CASSAEGPGANVLTF.

This clonotype was seen ten or more times. The chain joins TRBV20-1 to TRBJ2-3, with D tentatively TRBD2 (5 bases). Germline loops: CDR1 DFQATT, CDR2 SNEGSKA (reference sequence). This CDR3 comprises 13 residues. Trimming stripped 4 bases from V and 4 bases from J, with 12 bases between. The CDR3 region is CSATGIGSDTQYF. The DNA for the CDR3 is TGCAGTGCTACGGGAATTGGGTCAGATACGCAGTATTTT.

This clonotype was picked up a small number of times. This chain links TRBV6-5 with TRBJ2-7; 7 nucleotides match TRBD1. The germline V gene has CDR1 MNHEY and CDR2 SVGAGI. This CDR3 is built from 16 residues. J was trimmed by 3 bases and V by 2 bases; bases with no gene match: 10. CDR3: CASSYQSGQSLYEQYF. Here the CDR3 DNA reads TGTGCCAGCAGTTACCAGTCGGGACAGAGTCTCTACGAGCAGTACTTC.

This clonotype was seen at least ten times. This chain connects TRBV9 to TRBJ2-2, with D hard to call. V lost 0 bases and J 6 bases, leaving 15 bases between the germline ends. Germline V CDR1 and CDR2: SGDLS, YYNGEE. The CDR3 is made up of 16 amino acids. The CDR3 here is CASSVETRGFSGELFF. DNA for the CDR3: TGTGCCAGCAGCGTAGAAACTCGCGGTTTTTCCGGGGAGCTGTTTTTT.

In nucleotides, the CDR3 is TGCAGCGTGATTCCGGGACAGGGGATTTGTTCGTTGGAGCAGTACTTC. It encodes CSVIPGQGICSLEQYF. The chain couples TRBV29-1 to TRBJ2-7, with TRBD1 matching over 10 bases. Trimming removed 6 bases from V and 7 bases from J; junction bases left unmatched: 18. The CDR3 is made up of 16 amino acids. From germline, CDR1 is SQVTM and CDR2 ANQGSEA.

The chain couples TRBV20-1 to TRBJ2-7; TRBD1 agrees at 10 bases. V shed 1 base and J 3 bases; nucleotides not matched to a gene: 6. CDR3 length: 15 amino acids. The germline gives CDR1 DFQATT, CDR2 SNEGSKA (reference sequence). Here the CDR3 reads CSARAPGQGSYEQYF. The CDR3, as DNA: TGCAGTGCTAGAGCACCGGGACAGGGGAGCTACGAGCAGTACTTC.

In its sample, this clonotype was seen many times. The rearrangement uses TRBV27 and TRBJ2-1; weak D call: TRBD2 (6 bases). The CDR3 totals 17 residues. In germline, CDR1 is MNHEY, CDR2 SMNVEV (reference sequence). V lost 0 bases to trimming and J lost 2 bases, with 14 bases between them. The CDR3 region has the DNA TGTGCCAGCAGTTTATCGTGGGCTAGCGCTCCCTACAATGAGCAGTTCTTC. Encoded protein: CASSLSWASAPYNEQFF.

V gene TRBV10-3 combines with J gene TRBJ2-1; D is ambiguous. The germline gives CDR1 ENHRY, CDR2 SYGVKD. V lost 2 bases to trimming and J lost 0 bases, with 8 bases between them. The CDR3 consists of 15 residues. CDR3 residues: CAISETTVSYNEQFF. The CDR3 DNA sequence: TGTGCCATCAGTGAGACCACCGTCTCCTACAATGAGCAGTTCTTC.

This clonotype was detected only once. The chain is built from TRBV7-3 and TRBJ2-1, with 13 bases fitting TRBD2. The germline gives CDR1 SGHTA, CDR2 FQGTGA. This CDR3 region has 16 residues. V was clipped by 5 bases and J by 2 bases; unmatched bases: 3. The CDR3: CASSNTSGRAYNEQFF. DNA for the CDR3: TGTGCCAGCAGCAATACTAGCGGGAGGGCCTACAATGAGCAGTTCTTC.

As concerns this clonotype: A much larger clone differs from this one at a single base, so this may be a read error. V gene TRBV7-9 combines with J gene TRBJ2-3; 12 bases map to TRBD2. The CDR3 sequence is 16 residues long. CDR1 and CDR2 from the germline V gene are SEHNR and FQNEAQ (reference sequence). V trimming: 7 bases; J trimming: 0 bases; junction bases outside the gene matches: 5. The CDR3, as DNA: TGTGCCAGCAAGAGACTAGCGGGAGCGAGCACAGATACGCAGTATTTT. This sequence encodes CASKRLAGASTDTQYF.

V gene TRBV10-3 combines with J gene TRBJ2-1; 8 bases are shared with TRBD1. The CDR3 totals 16 residues. The germline V gene has CDR1 ENHRY and CDR2 SYGVKD. The V gene end was trimmed by 2 bases and the J gene end by 4 bases; junction bases not matched to a gene: 7. The CDR3 spells CAISEVVGQGYNEQFF. DNA for the CDR3: TGTGCCATCAGTGAGGTAGTAGGACAGGGTTACAATGAGCAGTTCTTC.

The table lists this clonotype with many counts. The chain couples TRBV6-1 to TRBJ1-4; 9 nucleotides align to TRBD1. Germline lookup yields CDR1 MNHNS and CDR2 SASEGT. Trimming removed 3 bases from V and 7 bases from J; junction bases left unmatched: 6. This CDR3 is built from 15 residues. The CDR3 DNA reads TGTGCCAGCAGTGACCACAGGGGGCGAGGTGAAAAACTGTTTTTT. Translating gives CASSDHRGRGEKLFF.

The table lists this clonotype with many counts. This sequence joins TRBV28 and TRBJ1-2; 10 bases line up with TRBD1. CDR1 is MDHEN, CDR2 SYDVKM, per germline. The CDR3 contains 14 residues. The V gene end was trimmed by 0 bases and the J gene end by 5 bases; junction bases not matched to a gene: 0. The CDR3 loop reads CASSLWGQGYGYTF. CDR3 nucleotide sequence: TGTGCCAGCAGTTTATGGGGACAGGGGTATGGCTACACCTTC.

This clonotype was detected ten times or more. CDR3 sequence reads: CASSLGREVYGYTF. The CDR3 DNA reads TGTGCCAGCAGTTTGGGCAGGGAGGTCTATGGCTACACCTTC. V gene TRBV28 combines with J gene TRBJ1-2; D may be TRBD1 (5 bases). The germline CDR1 and CDR2 sequences are MDHEN and SYDVKM. This CDR3 is 14 amino acids long. V was shortened by 3 bases and J by 4 bases, with 12 bases between the two germline ends.

This clonotype was seen at least ten times. This sequence joins TRBV2 and TRBJ1-6; 7 bases map to TRBD1. J was trimmed by 5 bases and V by 4 bases; bases with no gene match: 5. CDR3 length: 15 residues. Looked up from germline, CDR1 is SNHLY and CDR2 is FYNNEI. CDR3 sequence (DNA): TGTGCCAGCAGTGCGGCCCAGGGGGATAATTCACCCCTCCACTTT. It translates to CASSAAQGDNSPLHF.

The table lists this clonotype with many counts. The rearrangement links TRBV28 to TRBJ2-5, with D possibly being TRBD2 (6 bases). This CDR3 contains 15 residues. Trimming cost V 5 bases and J 3 bases, with 16 bases left between them. CDR1 MDHEN and CDR2 SYDVKM come from the germline V gene. CDR3 region: CASSPRRGRKETQYF. The CDR3 coding sequence is TGTGCCAGCAGTCCCCGGCGGGGCAGAAAAGAGACCCAGTACTTC.

This clonotype was seen a few times. This likely traces to a read error, being one base from a far larger clone. V usage is TRBV7-9 and J usage is TRBJ2-3; D is undetermined. This CDR3 region has 15 residues. Germline V gives CDR1 SEHNR, CDR2 FQNEAQ (reference sequence). V shed 5 bases and J shed 4 bases, with 16 bases lying between them. CDR3 residues: CASSPSRARSDTQYF. CDR3 in DNA: TGTGCCAGCAGCCCCTCCCGAGCCAGGTCAGATACGCAGTATTTT.

This clonotype was recorded at least ten times. The chain combines TRBV20-1 with TRBJ2-3, with D tentatively TRBD1 (5 bases). Germline-derived CDR1 and CDR2 are DFQATT and SNEGSKA (reference sequence). V lost 4 bases and J 4 bases, leaving 9 bases between the germline ends. The CDR3 contains 12 residues. CDR3 loop: CSANIGADTQYF. The CDR3 coding sequence is TGCAGTGCTAATATAGGGGCAGATACGCAGTATTTT.

This clonotype was picked up many times. This chain uses TRBV2 with TRBJ1-1; no firm D call. Trimming stripped 0 bases from V and 4 bases from J, with 12 bases between. Germline assignment: CDR1 SNHLY and CDR2 FYNNEI. CDR3 length equals 15 residues. In DNA, the CDR3 is TGTGCCAGCAGTGAAGCCCCGGCCGTGGGCACTGAAGCTTTCTTT. It translates to CASSEAPAVGTEAFF.

The sample holds many counts of this clonotype. The rearrangement uses TRBV28 and TRBJ2-7; 11 nucleotides align to TRBD1. V was pared by 6 bases and J by 6 bases, with 7 bases of the junction left unmatched. In germline, CDR1 is MDHEN, CDR2 SYDVKM. The CDR3 extends over 14 amino acids. The CDR3 DNA sequence: TGTGCCAGCAGATCCGGGACAGGGGGTCGCGAGCAGTACTTC. It is translated as CASRSGTGGREQYF.

This clonotype was seen a few times. Relative to the germline gene, one junction end is altered; a read error may explain this. The rearrangement links TRBV29-1 to TRBJ2-7; D assignment may be TRBD1 or TRBD2 (5 bases each). Germline V gene lookup returns CDR1 SQVTM and CDR2 ANQGSEA. CDR3 length equals 10 residues. DNA of the CDR3: TGCAGCGTTTTCCGGGACCCGAAGGACTTC. Translating it yields CSVFRDPKDF.

This chain joins TRBV5-4 and TRBJ1-2; 8 nucleotides align to TRBD1. CDR1 is SGHNT and CDR2 is YYREEE in the germline V gene (reference sequence). V lost 4 bases, J lost 6 bases, and 8 bases stayed unmatched. CDR3 size: 14 residues. The CDR3 DNA reads as TGTGCCAGCAGCCCGCCGGACAGGGTGAATGGCTACACCTTC. It codes for CASSPPDRVNGYTF.

The table lists this clonotype with a few counts. A much larger clone lies one base from this, so it may be a read error. The conserved final phenylalanine or tryptophan is absent from the CDR3, which likely points to a read error. This chain links TRBV20-1 with TRBJ1-1, with D uncertain. V was clipped by 3 bases and J by 8 bases, with 10 bases between them. CDR1 and CDR2 (germline): DFQATT, SNEGSKA (reference sequence). The CDR3 has 11 amino acids. CDR3 in amino acids: CSARELFEAFL. The CDR3 DNA follows: TGCAGTGCTAGGGAACTCTTCGAAGCTTTCCTT.

This clonotype was detected ten times or more. The chain uses TRBV14 and TRBJ1-2, with TRBD1 identical over 8 bases. CDR1 is SGHDN and CDR2 is FVKESK in the germline V gene. The ends lost 0 bases at V and 4 bases at J; junction bases unmatched: 10. The CDR3 runs to 17 residues. Here the CDR3 DNA reads TGTGCCAGCAGCCAAGAGCTGGCGGACAGGGAAGGCTATGGCTACACCTTC. Protein product: CASSQELADREGYGYTF.

This clonotype was recorded at least ten times. The chain joins TRBV7-9 to TRBJ2-1, with D possibly being TRBD1 or TRBD2 (5 bases each). V lost 6 bases, J lost 3 bases, and 18 bases lay in between. The CDR3 is made up of 16 amino acids. Per the germline V gene, CDR1 is SEHNR and CDR2 is FQNEAQ (reference sequence). The CDR3 loop reads CASRYQLLGDYNEQFF. Here the CDR3 DNA reads TGTGCCAGCAGATACCAGCTACTGGGGGACTACAATGAGCAGTTCTTC.